A single T cell receptor beta chain is shown here with its context. Antigen: not known. Its ends do not fully match the called genes, so a read error is possible. Germline V CDR1 and CDR2: MNHEY, SMNVEV (reference sequence). The CDR3 runs to 15 residues. Patients were aged 18 to 65, had disease duration under 2 months, and had newly diagnosed hyperthyroidism. These data come from a study of T cells in Graves' hyperthyroidism and ophthalmopathy. Study information: Peripheral blood specimens were obtained at initial diagnosis, prior to any treatment. General study results and limits: Most clonotypes that expanded in the thyroid above 0.001 also showed up in blood.

What was amplified from RNA transcripts were TCR beta CDR3 regions. The TCR CDR3 was amplified in a first-round RT-PCR using the HTBI primer set. TCRdb recomputed calls from the multiplex PCR reads with MiXCR, one row per CDR3 protein. Among some 600,000 distinct CDR3 sequences listed, more than 11% were seen once. This chain joins TRBV27 and TRBJ2-1; maybe TRBD2 (5 bases). The source of this sequence is a woman aged 25-40 years with Graves' hyperthyroidism that later progressed to Graves' ophthalmopathy. The sequenced sample was blood. The CDR3 nucleotides read TGTGCCAGCAGTCCCTCCGAGCGGCCCGCAATGGAGCGGTTCTTC. This sequence encodes CASSPSERPAMERFF.